Below, 9 T cell receptor beta chains from the same sample are listed, as sequenced in a study of blood T cell repertoires in COVID-19. Clones were sequenced by immunoSEQ multiplex PCR, and TCRdb holds only the in-frame ones, with some missing. The table has 250,000 to 300,000 clones, about 87% seen once. Sequencing used peripheral blood. Receptors were obtained from a woman between 35 and 50 years old who had recovered from COVID-19.

This chain links TRBV9 with TRBJ2-2, with D perhaps TRBD1 (6 bases). Trimming took 1 base from V and 3 from J, leaving 13 bases between them. Germline lookup yields CDR1 SGDLS and CDR2 YYNGEE. The CDR3 loop spans 16 amino acids. The CDR3 DNA is TGTGCCAGCAGCGTAAGTCCCGCAGGGGACACCGGGGAGCTGTTTTTT. Translation gives CASSVSPAGDTGELFF.

The chain couples TRBV10-3 to TRBJ2-7; 8 nucleotides align to TRBD1. The V and J ends lost 6 bases and 0 bases, in that order; junction bases with no gene match: 7. Germline CDR1 and CDR2: ENHRY and SYGVKD. The CDR3 covers 15 residues. The chain's CDR3 is CAIRPSRGPSYEQYF. As DNA, the CDR3 is TGTGCCATCAGGCCCTCCAGGGGGCCCTCCTACGAGCAGTACTTC.

The genes are TRBV27 and TRBJ1-4, with TRBD1 matching over 8 bases. The CDR3 covers 17 residues. V gave up 3 bases and J gave up 2 bases; unmatched junction bases: 8. Germline assignment: CDR1 MNHEY and CDR2 SMNVEV (reference sequence). The CDR3 nucleotides are TGTGCCAGCAGTTTTTTCTTCCGACAGGGGACTAATGAAAAACTGTTTTTT. It specifies CASSFFFRQGTNEKLFF.

This sequence joins TRBV12-5 and TRBJ2-7, with 7 bases aligning to TRBD1. This CDR3 spans 18 amino acids. Germline CDR1 reads LGHNT; CDR2 reads FRNRAP. The junction had 15 bases not matched to a gene; V was cut back by 2 bases and J by 2 bases. The CDR3 nucleotides read TGTGCTAGTGGTTTGATCGACAGGGTGGATGGCCGGACCTACGAGCAGTACTTC. Translating gives CASGLIDRVDGRTYEQYF.

The sample holds one count of this clone. The V gene is TRBV6-9, the J gene TRBJ2-3, with 10 bases that match TRBD1. V dropped 9 bases and J dropped 1; count of bases not matched to a gene: 4. From germline, CDR1 is MNHGY and CDR2 SVAAGI. The CDR3 covers 14 residues. The CDR3 spells CARGGTGGTDTQYF. As DNA, the CDR3 is TGTGCCAGGGGGGGGACAGGGGGCACAGATACGCAGTATTTT.

The CDR3 is CASSWGGTGIQETQYF. The CDR3 DNA is TGTGCCAGCAGCTGGGGAGGCACGGGAATACAAGAGACCCAGTACTTC. This rearrangement joins TRBV5-6 to TRBJ2-5; tentative D call: TRBD2 (6 bases). CDR1 is SGHDT and CDR2 is YYEEEE in the germline V gene. There are 16 residues in the CDR3. Trimming removed 3 bases at V and 2 bases at J, with 17 bases between.

The chain combines TRBV19 with TRBJ1-2; D remains ambiguous. The CDR3 has 15 amino acids. The germline CDR1 and CDR2 sequences are LNHDA and SQIVND (reference sequence). Trimming left V 6 bases short and J 2 bases short, with 16 bases between. CDR3 bases: TGTGCCAGTAGCCAATGGGCGGAGGAAAACTATGGCTACACCTTC. It is translated as CASSQWAEENYGYTF.

The CDR3 nucleotides read TGTGCCGTCCGCGGGGGGGGACGGGCGGGACAGTGGTACAATGAGCAGTTCTTC. Protein product: CAVRGGGRAGQWYNEQFF. The chain recombines TRBV2 with TRBJ2-1, with 9 bases identical to TRBD2. CDR1 SNHLY and CDR2 FYNNEI come from the germline V gene. Germline trimming cut 11 bases from V and 4 bases from J; bases unmatched to any gene: 21. The CDR3 is made up of 18 amino acids. Together with reference TRBV2 and TRBJ2-1, the CDR3 gives the full variable domain: EPEVTQTPSHQVTQMGQEVILRCVPISNHLYFYWYRQILGQKVEFLVSFYNNEISEKSEIFDDQFSVERPDGSNFTLKIRSTKLEDSAMYFCAVRGGGRAGQWYNEQFFGPGTRLTVL.

The chain employs TRBV6-2 or TRBV6-3 and TRBJ2-5; 8 positions agree with TRBD1. V gave up 6 bases and J gave up 5 bases; unmatched junction bases: 11. The CDR3 contains 15 residues. Germline V gene sequence: CDR1 MNHEY, CDR2 SVGEGT. CDR3 nucleotides: TGTGCCAGCAGCAGACAGGGGAAGTGGTGGGAGACCCAGTACTTC. Amino acids: CASSRQGKWWETQYF.